This T cell receptor (beta chain) was retrieved from a study of T cell repertoires in cytomegalovirus infection. As for the study in general: Matching HLA type and CMV infection were both indicated by public TCR beta signatures. Study-wide results and limits: Ex vivo, HLA-C-restricted CMV-specific TCR beta clonotypes prevailed over the rest of the response.

TCRdb reanalysed the reads using MiXCR and keeps one entry per CDR3 protein. This table has approximately 600,000 distinct CDR3 sequences, around 40% appearing once. This clonotype was seen a handful of times. Its antigen remains unknown. The sequencing used cultured PBMCs, collected from culture after CMV antigen stimulation. The sequence was obtained from a human donor in good health (CMV status not recorded). Some clones in this sample may be carry-over from other donors' samples.

Here the CDR3 DNA reads TGCGCCAGCAGAAGACTAGCGGGAGCTCCCGGCGGCACAGATACGCAGTATTTT. Its translation is CASRRLAGAPGGTDTQYF. The chain has TRBV5-1 and TRBJ2-3, with 12 bases aligning to TRBD2. Looked up from germline, CDR1 is SGHRS and CDR2 is YFSETQ. This CDR3 is 18 amino acids long. Trimming at V came to 5 bases and at J to 1 base, leaving 11 bases not matched to a gene. The full variable domain, completed using reference TRBV5-1 and TRBJ2-3, is KAGVTQTPRYLIKTRGQQVTLSCSPISGHRSVSWYQQTPGQGLQFLFEYFSETQRNKGNFPGRFSGRQFSNSRSEMNVSTLELGDSALYLCASRRLAGAPGGTDTQYFGPGTRLTVL.